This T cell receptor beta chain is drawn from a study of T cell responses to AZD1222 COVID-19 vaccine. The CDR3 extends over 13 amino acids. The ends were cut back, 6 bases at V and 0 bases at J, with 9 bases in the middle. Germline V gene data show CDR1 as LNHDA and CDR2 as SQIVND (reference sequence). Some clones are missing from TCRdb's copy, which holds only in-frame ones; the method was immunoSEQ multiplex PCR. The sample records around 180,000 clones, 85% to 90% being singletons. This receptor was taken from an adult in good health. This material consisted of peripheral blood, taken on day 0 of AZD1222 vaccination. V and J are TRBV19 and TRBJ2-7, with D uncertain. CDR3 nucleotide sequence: TGTGCCAGTAGGCCACACAGCTCCTACGAGCAGTACGTC. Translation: CASRPHSSYEQYV.